A selection of T cell receptor beta chains follows, all from one sample in a study of T cells in Graves' hyperthyroidism and ophthalmopathy. TCRdb redid the calling of the multiplex PCR reads with MiXCR, one entry per CDR3 protein. Here the sample spans 600,000 or so distinct CDR3 sequences, approximately 15% being singletons. Sequences were obtained from blood. All receptors derive from a woman aged 45-59 years with Graves' ophthalmopathy. The CDR3 runs from the conserved cysteine through the conserved F or W. A D gene is named only where the DNA matches it firmly. Some rows mark clone size as missing; the rest say once, few, many or name a class of expanded clone.

>TRBJ2-7|TRBV29-1|TRBD2|many
TGCAGCGTTGCCGGCGGGAGGGGGTCCTACGAGCAGTACTTC
CSVAGGRGSYEQYF
>TRBJ2-1|TRBV4-2|.|few
TGTGCCAGCAGCCAAGAGTCATGGGCACACCGCTCCTACAATGAGCAGTTCTTC
CASSQESWAHRSYNEQFF
>TRBJ2-3|TRBV6-2/TRBV6-3|TRBD2|few
TGTGCCATCAAGCTTAGCGGGAGTACAGATACGCAGTATTTT
CAIKLSGSTDTQYF
>TRBJ2-3|TRBV5-1|TRBD2|many
TGCGCCAGCAGCTCGGGACTAGCGGGAACGCTCACAGATACGCAGTATTTT
CASSSGLAGTLTDTQYF
>TRBJ2-7|TRBV30|.|many
TGTGCCTGGAGTATGGGACCGGGGCGGGAGCAGTACTTC
CAWSMGPGREQYF
>TRBJ2-1|TRBV9|.|.
TGTGCCAGCAGCGTAGCAGGGGTCGGTTCCTACAATGAGCAGTTCTTC
CASSVAGVGSYNEQFF
>TRBJ2-3|TRBV4-3|TRBD2|.
TGCGCCAGCAGCCAGCGGACTAGCGGGAAAGATACGCAGTATTTT
CASSQRTSGKDTQYF
>TRBJ2-1|TRBV27|TRBD1|many
TGTGCCAGCAGTTTATACTCGGGACAGATCAATGAGCAGTTCTTC
CASSLYSGQINEQFF
>TRBJ2-7|TRBV7-3|.|many
TGTGCCAGCAGCTTAGGGACACACTACGAGCAGTACTTC
CASSLGTHYEQYF
>TRBJ2-2|TRBV30|.|.
TGTGCCAGACAGGTTCTGAACACCGGGGAGCTGTTTTTT
CARQVLNTGELFF
>TRBJ1-5|TRBV7-9|.|few
TGTGCCAGCAGCCCCCATGGAGGAGAGGGGCAGCCCCAGCATTTT
CASSPHGGEGQPQHF
>TRBJ2-2|TRBV9|TRBD2|.
TGTGCCAGCAGCCCAAACCGACTAGCGGGAGTTACCGGGGAGCTGTTTTTT
CASSPNRLAGVTGELFF
>TRBJ2-7|TRBV28|.|many
TGTGCCAGCAGTGAACCAACATCCTACGAGCAGTACTTC
CASSEPTSYEQYF
>TRBJ2-7|TRBV10-3|.|.
TGTGCCATCAGGACGGTGGAGCGACCCTACGAGCAGTACTTC
CAIRTVERPYEQYF
>TRBJ2-7|TRBV9|.|many
TGTGCCAGCAGCGTAGGAGGCCGGGCCCCGGGGGAGCAGTACTTC
CASSVGGRAPGEQYF
>TRBJ2-7|TRBV6-1|.|many
TGTGCCAGCAGTGAAGGGGGACACCTCTACGAGCAGTACTTC
CASSEGGHLYEQYF
>TRBJ2-3|TRBV7-6|.|many
TGTGCCAGCAGCTTAGCGCTCTACACAGATACGCAGTATTTT
CASSLALYTDTQYF
>TRBJ2-1|TRBV28|TRBD2|.
TGTGCCAGCAGCCGACCACTAGCGGGAGCCTCCTACAATGAGCAGTTCTTC
CASSRPLAGASYNEQFF
>TRBJ1-1|TRBV27|.|.
TGTGCCAGCAGTATGAGGGGCACTGAAGCTTTCTTT
CASSMRGTEAFF
>TRBJ1-4|TRBV6-1|TRBD1|many
TGTGCCAGCAGTGAACGACGGACAGGGGATGAAAAACTGTTTTTT
CASSERRTGDEKLFF
>TRBJ1-5|TRBV28|.|many
TGTGCCAGCAGTCTCGACGGGTATAGCAATCAGCCCCAGCATTTT
CASSLDGYSNQPQHF
>TRBJ1-4|TRBV19|.|once
TGTGCCAGTAGTACGTACAGGGTTGGAAATGAAAAACTGTTTTTT
CASSTYRVGNEKLFF
>TRBJ2-5|TRBV6-1|.|many
TGTGCCAGCTTCCGTTCAACCTTAGATCCCCAGTACTTC
CASFRSTLDPQYF
>TRBJ1-2|TRBV27|TRBD1|few
TGTGCCAGCAGTTTGCAGGGGGCGCGAAGCTATGGCTACACCTTC
CASSLQGARSYGYTF
>TRBJ2-3|TRBV6-6|.|.
TGTGCCAGCAGTTACGGGAAAGATACGCAGTATTTT
CASSYGKDTQYF
>TRBJ2-1|TRBV19|.|many
TGTGCCAGTAGTATAGGACTCAGCTCCTACAATGAGCAGTTCTTC
CASSIGLSSYNEQFF
>TRBJ2-7|TRBV6-2/TRBV6-3|TRBD2|many
TGTGCCAGCAGTAAACTCGGACTAGCGGAGACCTACGAGCAGTACTTC
CASSKLGLAETYEQYF
>TRBJ2-7|TRBV13|.|few
TGTGCCAGCAGCTCATCCCTGGACTCCCGACAGGTAGAGCAGTACTTC
CASSSSLDSRQVEQYF
>TRBJ2-1|TRBV7-9|.|many
TGTGCCAGCAGCTTAATGGGGCTAGCGTCCTACAATGAGCAGTTCTTC
CASSLMGLASYNEQFF
>TRBJ2-3|TRBV27|TRBD1|few
TGTGCCAGCAGAACGGACAGGGTGAGAACAGATACGCAGTATTTT
CASRTDRVRTDTQYF
>TRBJ2-1|TRBV24-1|.|.
TGTGCCACCAGTAAACCCGGGCTAGCCGGTGAGCAGTTCTTC
CATSKPGLAGEQFF
>TRBJ2-7|TRBV12-3/TRBV12-4|TRBD2|few
TGTGCCAGCAGTCCGGGGACTAGCGGGACGATCTCCTACGAGCAGTACTTC
CASSPGTSGTISYEQYF
>TRBJ1-2|TRBV20-1|TRBD1|many
TGCAGTGCTAGAGTCCCCGACAGGGGGAACTATGGCTACACCTTC
CSARVPDRGNYGYTF
>TRBJ2-3|TRBV28|.|.
TGTGCCAGCAGTTTATCCACTGGGGGCCTGCGCACAGATACGCAGTATTTT
CASSLSTGGLRTDTQYF
>TRBJ1-5|TRBV24-1|.|many
TGTGCCACCAGTAAAGACAGCAGCAATCAGCCCCAGCATTTT
CATSKDSSNQPQHF
>TRBJ2-7|TRBV3-1|.|many
TGTGCCAGCAGCCAAACCTCGTCCTACGAGCAGTACTTC
CASSQTSSYEQYF
>TRBJ1-5|TRBV20-1|TRBD1|many
TGCAGTGCTAGACGAGGGACAGGTGGCAATCAGCCCCAGCATTTT
CSARRGTGGNQPQHF
>TRBJ2-7|TRBV28|.|many
TGTGCCAGCAGCCAGGACAGACTTTACCCATACGAGCAGTACTTC
CASSQDRLYPYEQYF
>TRBJ2-3|TRBV7-2|.|many
TGTGCCAGCAGCTTAGACCCGGGGAAGCCTCAACCCACAGATACGCAGTATTTT
CASSLDPGKPQPTDTQYF
>TRBJ1-4|TRBV7-9|.|.
TGTGCCAGCAGCTTAGAGGACACTAATGAAAAACTGTTTTTT
CASSLEDTNEKLFF
>TRBJ2-7|TRBV7-3|TRBD2|.
TGTGCCAGCAGCTTTTGGATAGCGGGAGAACCGTATGAGCAGTACTTC
CASSFWIAGEPYEQYF
>TRBJ2-3|TRBV20-1|TRBD2|.
TGCAGTGCTACAAGCGGGAGGGGAAGCACAGATACGCAGTATTTT
CSATSGRGSTDTQYF
>TRBJ1-3|TRBV20-1|.|few
TGCAGTGCTAGAGATTCCCGGGAGCCGGGAAACACCATATATTTT
CSARDSREPGNTIYF
>TRBJ1-2|TRBV5-1|.|.
TGCGCCAGCAGCTACGGGCCCTCGGACGGATCCTATGGCTACACCTTC
CASSYGPSDGSYGYTF
>TRBJ2-1|TRBV28|.|many
TGTGCCAGCAGTTTATTCTTCGGGAGCTCCTACAATGAGCAGTTCTTC
CASSLFFGSSYNEQFF
>TRBJ2-5|TRBV27|.|many
TGTGCCAGCAGTTTATCACGCGAGACCCAGTACTTC
CASSLSRETQYF
>TRBJ2-1|TRBV10-3|TRBD2|.
TGTGCCATCAGTCGGACTAGCGGGAGGATCTATGAGCAGTTCTTC
CAISRTSGRIYEQFF
>TRBJ2-1|TRBV7-8|.|few
TGTGCCAGCAGCTTAGCGGTCGACAGGGAGCAGTTCTTC
CASSLAVDREQFF